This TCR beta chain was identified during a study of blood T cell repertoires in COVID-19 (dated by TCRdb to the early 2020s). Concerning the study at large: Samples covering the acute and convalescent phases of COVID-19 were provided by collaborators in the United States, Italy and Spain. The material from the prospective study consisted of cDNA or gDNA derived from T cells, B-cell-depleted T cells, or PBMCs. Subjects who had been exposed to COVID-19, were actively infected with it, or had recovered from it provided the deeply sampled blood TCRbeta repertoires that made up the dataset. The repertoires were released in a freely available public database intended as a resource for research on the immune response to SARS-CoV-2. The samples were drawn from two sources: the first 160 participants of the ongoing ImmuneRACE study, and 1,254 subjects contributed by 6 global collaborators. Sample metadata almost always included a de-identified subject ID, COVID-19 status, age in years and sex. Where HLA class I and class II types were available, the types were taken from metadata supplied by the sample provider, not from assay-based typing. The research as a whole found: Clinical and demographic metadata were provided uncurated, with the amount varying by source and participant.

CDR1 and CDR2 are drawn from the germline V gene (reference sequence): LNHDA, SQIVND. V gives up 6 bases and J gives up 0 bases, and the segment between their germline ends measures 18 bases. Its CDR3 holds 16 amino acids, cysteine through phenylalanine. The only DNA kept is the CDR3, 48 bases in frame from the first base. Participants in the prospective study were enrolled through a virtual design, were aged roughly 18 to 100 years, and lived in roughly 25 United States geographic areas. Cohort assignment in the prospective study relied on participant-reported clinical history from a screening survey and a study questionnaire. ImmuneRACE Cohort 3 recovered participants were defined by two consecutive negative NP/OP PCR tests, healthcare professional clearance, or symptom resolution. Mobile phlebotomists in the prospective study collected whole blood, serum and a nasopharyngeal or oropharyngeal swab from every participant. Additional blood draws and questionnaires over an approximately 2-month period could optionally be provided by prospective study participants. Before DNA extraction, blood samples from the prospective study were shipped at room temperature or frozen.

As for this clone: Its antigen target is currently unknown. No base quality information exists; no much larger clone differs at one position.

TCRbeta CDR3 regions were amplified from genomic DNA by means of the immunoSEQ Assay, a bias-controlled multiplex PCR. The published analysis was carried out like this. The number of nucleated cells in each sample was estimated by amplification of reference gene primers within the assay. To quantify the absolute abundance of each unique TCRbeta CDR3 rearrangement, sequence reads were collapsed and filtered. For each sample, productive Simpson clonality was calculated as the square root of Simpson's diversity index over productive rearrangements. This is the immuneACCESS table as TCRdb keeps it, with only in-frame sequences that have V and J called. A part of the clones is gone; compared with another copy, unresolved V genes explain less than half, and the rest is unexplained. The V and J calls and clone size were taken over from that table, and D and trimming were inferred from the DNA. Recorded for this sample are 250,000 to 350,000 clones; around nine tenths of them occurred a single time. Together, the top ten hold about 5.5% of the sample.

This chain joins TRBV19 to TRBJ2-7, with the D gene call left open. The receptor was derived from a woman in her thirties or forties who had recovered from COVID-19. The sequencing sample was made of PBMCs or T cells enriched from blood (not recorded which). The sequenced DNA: TGTGCCAGTAGCCAGACCCTCTTCGGGTCCTCCTACGAGCAGTACTTC. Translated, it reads CASSQTLFGSSYEQYF.